This T cell receptor beta chain was sequenced for a study of cytomegalovirus exposure and HLA in healthy donors (dated by TCRdb to about 2017). Concerning the study at large: In an earlier analysis of some 610 of the donors, about 270 Gb of sequence data and 117 million unique TCR beta sequences from approximately 180 million T cells were reported. An early release that covered some 640 HLA-typed donors contained about 300 gigabases of sequencing data and 85 million to 100 million unique TCR sequences. Of the roughly 390 genotyped donors, 81% fell in the genetic ancestry cluster associated with self-reported Caucasian donors. The study was designed to test whether signatures of past pathogen exposure could be identified by cataloging public T cell receptors. The T cell repertoires of some 700 subjects were profiled by immunosequencing and related to cytomegalovirus serostatus. A separate validation cohort of 100 to 150 different subjects was used in addition to the approximately 610-subject first cohort. To predict cytomegalovirus infection status, the study combined high-throughput TCR immunosequencing, statistical association of individual TCRs with disease status, and machine learning. To study patterns of TCR occurrence, a later analysis re-analyzed previously published TCR beta repertoires from several hundred donors and added high-resolution HLA genotyping. Rather than using new phenotypic data, the later analysis identified candidate immune exposures from TCR beta sequences and from how often those sequences occurred across donors. An earlier analysis of 500 to 650 of the donors applied high-throughput TCR beta sequencing to assess whether each TCR beta V gene segment acted as functional or pseudogenic. Alongside the repertoire data, information on donor age, sex, ethnicity and CMV serostatus was compiled. A later genetic analysis used genome-wide SNP genotypes for about 65% of the roughly 700 donors, treating that subset as a discovery cohort. Every discovery cohort repertoire had been produced on one sequencing platform. Class I and class II HLA loci were covered by the typing at four-digit resolution. Typing coverage varied by locus: 629-630 donors for A, B, C, DRB1 and DQB1; approximately 560 for DQA1; 606 for DPA1; fewer than 480 for DPB1. Because of strong linkage in the cohort, a handful of DR-DQ haplotypes were treated as single units for association and clustering. Among about 410 genotyped donors of the cohort, an average of approximately 240,000 unique TCR beta nucleotide sequences was sequenced per donor, of which 15% to 20% were non-productive.

The germline V end is reduced by 6 bases and the J end by 1 base; junction bases left unmatched: 6. The germline V gene supplies CDR1 SQVTM and CDR2 ANQGSEA. The CDR3 runs 14 amino acids, cysteine and phenylalanine included. The DNA shown is the 42-base CDR3, in frame from base 1. The cohort was made up of hundreds of healthy bone marrow donors. At the time of sampling, all cohort members were nominally healthy, though unrecorded immune exposures were likely present. The donor tested CMV seronegative and was one of the 352 seronegative cohort members. A peripheral blood sample was collected from each donor, and TCR beta sequencing was performed on peripheral blood mononuclear cells. The Qiagen DNeasy Blood Extraction Kit was used to extract genomic DNA from the blood cell samples. With respect to this clone: No antigen is known for it. No base-level quality is on record; no much larger clone is a single base apart.

Study-wide conclusions, independent of this receptor: Some IMGT-functional V segments, including TRBV6-2 and TRBV6-3, could not be told apart with the 87-base-pair reads, so those segments were excluded. In a later analysis, some 18,000 TCR beta sequences were associated with specific HLA alleles at a false discovery rate of 0.05. Because HLA typing was unavailable for some donors at each locus, only the typed subset was used in association tests. A further reported finding was that TCR beta sequences accurately predicted the HLA-A and HLA-B alleles for most subjects in the first cohort. According to a later analysis, most CMV-associated TCR beta chains appeared to be HLA-restricted, and the HLA associations seemed to be driven largely by CMV exposure. Only TCR beta chains were sequenced in this cohort, and the absence of alpha or paired-chain data limited detectable features. In vitro tests confirmed that three of the cytomegalovirus-associated TCR beta chains recognize cytomegalovirus antigens. Most TCR sequences were observed very rarely across donors, whereas some public TCRs were present in many individuals. In a later analysis, TCR association rates were found to vary across HLA loci, with the most associated TCRs seen for DRB1 alleles and the fewest for HLA-C alleles. For the cohort, immune exposure information was limited to CMV serostatus. The sequencing pipeline was judged likely to have produced a cluster of highly shared sequence variants as a technical artifact. The classifier was reported to diagnose cytomegalovirus status with high specificity and sensitivity in both the original and validation cohorts. In a later analysis, HLA-associated TCR beta chains showed more clonal expansion and lower generation probabilities than non-associated chains that were equally common. In an earlier analysis of 587 of the donors, most TCR beta V segments appeared in productive rearrangements about 87% or about 30% of the time, broadly matching IMGT annotations. Correlated functional status among segregating V segments might reflect linkage disequilibrium, but an unknown experimental factor could not be ruled out. The presence/absence analyses assumed that sequencing depth was roughly uniform across donors, and that assumption may not be true. The study listed approximately 150 TCR beta chains as associated with cytomegalovirus. When HLA alleles, especially DR and DQ, strongly co-occurred, TCR associations were difficult to assign to individual alleles. The authors suggested that the approach could potentially be extended to other disease states and immunological phenotypes. In a later analysis, several top co-occurrence clusters were reported to appear linked to parvovirus B19, influenza, CMV and Epstein-Barr virus. Some 16 rarely observed V segments, including chromosome 9 orphons, were excluded from the earlier analysis of approximately 600 of the donors because counts were too low. A later genetic analysis reported fewer N-insertions in productive TCRs among donors in an Asian-associated ancestry cluster than the roughly 690-donor mean. V-gene and J-gene trimming of TCR beta chains was associated with a missense DCLRE1C variant in a later genetic analysis, and the association was replicated in an independent cohort.

The protocol used for the library was the immunoSEQ multiplex PCR assay. For the multiplex PCR, a mixture combining 60 forward primers for TCR Vbeta segments and 13 reverse primers for TCR Jbeta segments was used. Amplification of the CDR3 region of rearranged TCR beta genes was performed with a multiplex PCR assay on genomic DNA. The amplified TCR beta libraries were sequenced on the Illumina HiSeq System as 87-base-pair reads. Under the source paper's analysis protocol: A later analysis tallied around 80 million unique TCR beta chains across the 666 repertoires, and about 12 million of those chains were shared by two or more donors. To remove PCR and sequencing errors, raw reads were error-corrected and collapsed into unique sequences using a nearest-neighbor algorithm that merged closely related sequences. To assign V, D and J gene segments, CDR3 sequences were aligned to IMGT reference sequences. Each retained sequence needed at least a six-nucleotide match to both a V gene segment and a J gene segment. A rearrangement counted as productive if the CDR3 had no stop codons and remained in frame with V and J, and every other rearrangement counted as non-productive. CDR3 was defined according to IMGT convention as the region running from the second conserved V-encoded cysteine to the conserved J-encoded phenylalanine. In an earlier analysis of 500 to 650 of the donors, sequences lacking an unambiguous match to a single V gene segment were excluded. An earlier analysis of a few hundred of the donors classified V segments as functional when productive rearrangements were above 56.7% and as segregating when the standard deviation between donors was above 5%. A statistical classification framework was built for diagnosing cytomegalovirus status from the catalog of TCR beta chain sequences. V and J gene assignment, in a later analysis, came from comparing TCR nucleotide sequences with IMGT/GENE-DB human TR gene sequences. In a later analysis, CDR3 sequences and most-parsimonious VDJ recombination scenarios were assigned using the TCRdist pipeline. In a later analysis, each TCR beta chain was defined by its CDR3 amino acid sequence together with its V-gene family, and reads without a unique V-gene family were excluded. In a later analysis, approximately 590 highly shared, low-generation-probability nucleotide sequences were removed to address suspected cross-contamination and a sequencing artifact. For each public chain, a later analysis derived a clonal expansion index from normalized ranks of inferred template counts within each repertoire. In a later analysis, generation probabilities were computed using a VDJ recombination model fitted to out-of-frame rearrangements, and the results were checked against IGoR. In a later analysis, hypergeometric tests were used to score TCR-TCR, TCR-HLA and TCR-CMV co-occurrence, with a repertoire-size bias correction applied to TCR pairs. In a later analysis, false discovery rates were estimated by permuting HLA or CMV assignments 20 times. In a later analysis, co-occurring TCRs were grouped with DBSCAN, and TCRdist sequence similarity was added when clustering was performed within HLA-allele-positive subsets. Repertoires with fewer than 30,000 or more than 120,000 public chains, plus five repertoires with anomalous nucleotide sharing, were excluded from co-occurrence clustering. The clones in this table, taken by TCRdb from immuneACCESS, are in-frame only. Not every clone is retained; where verified, under half of the shortfall comes from an unresolved V gene, and the cause of the rest is unknown. The DNA gave D and trimming, while V, J and clone size come from that table. The sample table records tens of thousands of clones; 77% of these occur just once. The leading ten clones occupy 3% to 4.5% of the sample.

The sequence was obtained from a man aged 25 to 40 in good health and CMV-seronegative. In this chain, TRBV29-1 is recombined with TRBJ1-2; 9 central nucleotides agree with TRBD1. The sample taken for sequencing was PBMCs. The CDR3 region: CSVAGTGINYGYTF. The bases are TGCAGCGTAGCCGGGACAGGGATTAACTATGGCTACACCTTC.